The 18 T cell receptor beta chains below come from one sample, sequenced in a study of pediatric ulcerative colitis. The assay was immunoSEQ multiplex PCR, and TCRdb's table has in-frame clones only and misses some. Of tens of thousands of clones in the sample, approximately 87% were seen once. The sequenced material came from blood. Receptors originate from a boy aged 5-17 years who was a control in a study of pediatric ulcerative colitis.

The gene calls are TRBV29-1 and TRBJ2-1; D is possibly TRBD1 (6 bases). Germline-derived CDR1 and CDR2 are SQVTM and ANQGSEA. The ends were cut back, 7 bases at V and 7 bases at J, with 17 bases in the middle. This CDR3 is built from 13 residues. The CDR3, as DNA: TGCAGCGGGGAGAGGGGGAAGTGGAATGAGCAGTTCTTC. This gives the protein CSGERGKWNEQFF.

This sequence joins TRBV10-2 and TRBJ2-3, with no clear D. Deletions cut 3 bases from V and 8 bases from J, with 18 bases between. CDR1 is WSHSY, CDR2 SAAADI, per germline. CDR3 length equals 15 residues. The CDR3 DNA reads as TGCGCCAGCAGTGATAGTTTCGCCCAAGGAAGTACGCAGTATTTT. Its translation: CASSDSFAQGSTQYF.

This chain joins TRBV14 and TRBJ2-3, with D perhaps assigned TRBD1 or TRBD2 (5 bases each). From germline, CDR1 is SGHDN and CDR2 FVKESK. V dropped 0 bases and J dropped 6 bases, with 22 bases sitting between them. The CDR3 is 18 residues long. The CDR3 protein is CASSQDPPRDPTFDTQYF. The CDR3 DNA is TGTGCCAGCAGCCAAGATCCTCCCCGGGACCCCACTTTTGATACGCAGTATTTT.

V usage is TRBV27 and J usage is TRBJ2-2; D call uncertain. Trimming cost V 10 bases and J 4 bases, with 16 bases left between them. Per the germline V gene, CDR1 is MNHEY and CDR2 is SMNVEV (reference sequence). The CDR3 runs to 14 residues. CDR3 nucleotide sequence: TGTGCCACCTCTGGACCAACCGGCACCGGGGAGCTGTTTTTT. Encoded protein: CATSGPTGTGELFF.

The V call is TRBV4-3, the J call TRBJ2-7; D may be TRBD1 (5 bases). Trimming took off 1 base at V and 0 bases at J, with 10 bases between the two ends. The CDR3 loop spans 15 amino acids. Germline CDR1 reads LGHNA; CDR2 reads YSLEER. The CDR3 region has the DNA TGCGCCAGCAGCCAAGGGGCAGGGCCCTCCTACGAGCAGTACTTC. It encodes CASSQGAGPSYEQYF.

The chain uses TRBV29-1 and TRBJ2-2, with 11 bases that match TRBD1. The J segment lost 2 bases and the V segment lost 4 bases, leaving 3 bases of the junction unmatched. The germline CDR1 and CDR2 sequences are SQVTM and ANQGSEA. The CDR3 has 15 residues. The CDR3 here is CSVGTGGINTGELFF. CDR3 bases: TGCAGCGTTGGGACAGGGGGCATTAACACCGGGGAGCTGTTTTTT.

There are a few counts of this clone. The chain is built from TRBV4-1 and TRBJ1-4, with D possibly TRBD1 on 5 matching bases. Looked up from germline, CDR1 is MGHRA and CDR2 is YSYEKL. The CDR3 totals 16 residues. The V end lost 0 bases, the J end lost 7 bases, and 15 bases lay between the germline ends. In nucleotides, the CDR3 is TGCGCCAGCAGCCAAGATACGGACATCATCGGTGAAAAACTGTTTTTT. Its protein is CASSQDTDIIGEKLFF.

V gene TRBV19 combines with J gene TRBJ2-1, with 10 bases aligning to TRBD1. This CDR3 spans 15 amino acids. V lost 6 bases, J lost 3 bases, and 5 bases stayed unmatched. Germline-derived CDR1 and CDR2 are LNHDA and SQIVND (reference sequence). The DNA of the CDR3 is TGTGCCAGTAGACGACAGGGGGCGGTCTACAATGAGCAGTTCTTC. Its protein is CASRRQGAVYNEQFF.

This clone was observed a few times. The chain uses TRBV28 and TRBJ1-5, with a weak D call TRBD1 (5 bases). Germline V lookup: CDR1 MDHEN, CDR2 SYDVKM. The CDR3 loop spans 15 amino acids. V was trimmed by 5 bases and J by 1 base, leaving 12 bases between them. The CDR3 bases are TGTGCCAGCAGTCCGACAGAGGGCAGCAATCAGCCCCAGCATTTT. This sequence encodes CASSPTEGSNQPQHF.

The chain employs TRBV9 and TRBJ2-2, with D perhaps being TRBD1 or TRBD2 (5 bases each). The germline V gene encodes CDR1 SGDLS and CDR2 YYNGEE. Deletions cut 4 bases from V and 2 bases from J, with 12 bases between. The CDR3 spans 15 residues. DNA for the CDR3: TGTGCCAGCAGCCTCGGGACGCCTAACACCGGGGAGCTGTTTTTT. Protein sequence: CASSLGTPNTGELFF. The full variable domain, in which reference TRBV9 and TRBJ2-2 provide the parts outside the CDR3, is DSGVTQTPKHLITATGQRVTLRCSPRSGDLSVYWYQQSLDQGLQFLIQYYNGEERAKGNILERFSAQQFPDLHSELNLSSLELGDSALYFCASSLGTPNTGELFFGEGSRLTVL.

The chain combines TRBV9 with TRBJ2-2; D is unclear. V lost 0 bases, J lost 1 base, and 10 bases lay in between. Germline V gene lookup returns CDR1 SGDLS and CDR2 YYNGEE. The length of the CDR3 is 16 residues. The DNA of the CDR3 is TGTGCCAGCAGCGTAGATGGTGAGGAGAACACCGGGGAGCTGTTTTTT. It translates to CASSVDGEENTGELFF.

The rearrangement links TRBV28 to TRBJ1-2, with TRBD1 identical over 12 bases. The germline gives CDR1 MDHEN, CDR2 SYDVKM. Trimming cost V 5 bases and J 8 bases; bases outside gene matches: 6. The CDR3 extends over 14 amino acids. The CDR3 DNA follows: TGTGCCAGCAGTCCGGGACAGGGGGCGCAGGGCTACACCTTC. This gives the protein CASSPGQGAQGYTF.

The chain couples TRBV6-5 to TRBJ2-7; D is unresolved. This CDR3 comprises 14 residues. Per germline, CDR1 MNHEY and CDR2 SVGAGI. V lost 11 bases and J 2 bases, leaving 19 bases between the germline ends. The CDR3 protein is CAHLVEMNTYEQYF. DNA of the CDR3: TGTGCCCACCTTGTGGAAATGAACACCTACGAGCAGTACTTC.

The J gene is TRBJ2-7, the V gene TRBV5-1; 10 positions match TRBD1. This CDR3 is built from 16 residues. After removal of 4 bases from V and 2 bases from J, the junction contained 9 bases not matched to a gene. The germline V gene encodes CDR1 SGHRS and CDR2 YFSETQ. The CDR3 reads CASSPGLGQGTYEQYF. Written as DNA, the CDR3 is TGCGCCAGCAGCCCGGGGTTGGGACAGGGGACCTACGAGCAGTACTTC.

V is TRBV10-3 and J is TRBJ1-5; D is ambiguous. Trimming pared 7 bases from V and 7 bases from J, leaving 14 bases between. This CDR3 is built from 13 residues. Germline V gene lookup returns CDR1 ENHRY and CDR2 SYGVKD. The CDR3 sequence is CAITNNPGQPQHF. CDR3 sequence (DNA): TGTGCCATCACCAACAACCCGGGCCAGCCCCAGCATTTT.

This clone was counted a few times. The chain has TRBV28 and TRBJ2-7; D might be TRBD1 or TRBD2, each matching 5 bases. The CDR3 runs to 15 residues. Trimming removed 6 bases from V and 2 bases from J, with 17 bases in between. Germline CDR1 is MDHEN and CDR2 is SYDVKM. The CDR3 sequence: CASSGRGLNPYEQYF. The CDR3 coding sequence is TGTGCCAGCAGCGGACGGGGCCTTAATCCCTACGAGCAGTACTTC.

The CDR3 coding sequence is TGTGCCAGCAGCTTAGCTTCAGGAGCCTATGGCTACACCTTC. It codes for CASSLASGAYGYTF. The V and J genes are TRBV11-1 and TRBJ1-2, with D uncertain. Per germline, CDR1 SGHAT and CDR2 FQDESV (reference sequence). The CDR3 spans 14 residues. V lost 0 bases and J 4 bases, leaving 9 bases between the germline ends.

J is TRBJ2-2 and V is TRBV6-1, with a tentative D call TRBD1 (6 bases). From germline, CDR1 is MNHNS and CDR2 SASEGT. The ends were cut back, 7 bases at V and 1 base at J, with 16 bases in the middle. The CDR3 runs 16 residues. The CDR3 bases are TGTGCCAGCAATGATCCCGGGACAATGAACACCGGGGAGCTGTTTTTT. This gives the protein CASNDPGTMNTGELFF.